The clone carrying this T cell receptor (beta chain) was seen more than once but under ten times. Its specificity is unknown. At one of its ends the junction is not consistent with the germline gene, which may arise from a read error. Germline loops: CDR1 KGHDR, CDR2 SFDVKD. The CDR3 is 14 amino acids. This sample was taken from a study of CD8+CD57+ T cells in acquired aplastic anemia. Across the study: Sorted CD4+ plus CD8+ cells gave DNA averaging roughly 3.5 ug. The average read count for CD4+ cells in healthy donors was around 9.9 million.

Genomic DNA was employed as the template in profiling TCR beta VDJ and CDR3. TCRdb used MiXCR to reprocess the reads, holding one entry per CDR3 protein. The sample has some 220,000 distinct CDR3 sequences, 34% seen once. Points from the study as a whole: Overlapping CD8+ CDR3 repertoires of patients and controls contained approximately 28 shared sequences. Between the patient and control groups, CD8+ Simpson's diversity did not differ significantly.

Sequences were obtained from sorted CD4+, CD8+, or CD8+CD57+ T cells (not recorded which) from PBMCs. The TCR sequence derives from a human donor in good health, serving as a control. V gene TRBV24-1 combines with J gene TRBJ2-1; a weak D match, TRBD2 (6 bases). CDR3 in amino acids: CASSYSSRGGEQFF. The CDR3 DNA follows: TGTGCCAGCAGTTACTCGAGCCGGGGAGGCGAGCAGTTCTTC.